A selection of T cell receptor beta chains follows, all from one sample in a study of blood T cells in healthy people across ages. In TCRdb, the 5' RACE reads were re-called with MiXCR into one record per CDR3 protein. This sample has some 1.6 million distinct CDR3 sequences, with approximately 32% found just once. The sequencing input was blood. Every receptor here comes from a woman between 25 and 40 years old in good health. Both conserved end residues are part of each CDR3. A D gene is named only where the DNA matches it firmly. Part of the rows lack a size; the others show once, few, many or a class for expanded clones.

CDR3 DNA	CDR3 protein	V gene	D gene	clone size	J gene
TGCAGTGCTAGCCTGACTAGCGGGTACTACGAGCAGTACTTC	CSASLTSGYYEQYF	TRBV20-1	TRBD2	.	TRBJ2-7
TGTGTCAGCAGTGAGGACCGCTATAGCTCCTACGAGCAGTACTTC	CVSSEDRYSSYEQYF	TRBV6-1	.	once	TRBJ2-7
TGCGCCAGCAGCGCCAGACAGGCTACGCTCTACGAGCGGTACTTC	CASSARQATLYERYF	TRBV5-1	.	.	TRBJ2-7
TGCGCCAGCAGCCACCAGACAGGGGGCTCACCCCTCCACTTT	CASSHQTGGSPLHF	TRBV4-1	TRBD1	.	TRBJ1-6
TGCAGTGCTAGAGCGGGGGGAGGGAATTCACCCCTCCACTTT	CSARAGGGNSPLHF	TRBV20-1	.	few	TRBJ1-6
TGCGCCAGCAGCCAAGATAGAGTACAGGGACTAGCGGGAGTGGGGGAGACCCAGTACTTC	CASSQDRVQGLAGVGETQYF	TRBV4-1	TRBD2	many	TRBJ2-5
TGCAGTGCTAGAGGGCGGAGGCGCACAGATACGCAGTATTTT	CSARGRRRTDTQYF	TRBV20-1	.	.	TRBJ2-3
TGCGCCAGCAGCCCCAAGGAGGGCTCCTACGAGCAGTACTTC	CASSPKEGSYEQYF	TRBV5-1	.	few	TRBJ2-7
TGTGCCAGCAGCTTAACAGGGACCCCCGCAGGAGCGGGCTACACCTTC	CASSLTGTPAGAGYTF	TRBV7-3	.	few	TRBJ1-2
TGCGCCAGCAGCCTGGGGACTACCGTAAATACGCAGTATTTT	CASSLGTTVNTQYF	TRBV4-1	TRBD2	few	TRBJ2-3
TGTGCCACCAGCCCCCGGGGGGTGGCCCTGATGTTCTTC	CATSPRGVALMFF	TRBV15	TRBD2	.	TRBJ2-1
TGCGCCAGCAGCCCAGGGACAGGGCCTTCTGGCTACACCTTC	CASSPGTGPSGYTF	TRBV5-1	TRBD1	few	TRBJ1-2
TGTGCCACAAAAGCGGGGAGGAACACCGGGGAGCTGTTTTTT	CATKAGRNTGELFF	TRBV19	TRBD2	.	TRBJ2-2
TGCAGCGTTATGAGGACCTCTGAGAACGCTGAAGCTTTCTTT	CSVMRTSENAEAFF	TRBV29-1	.	.	TRBJ1-1
TGTGCCAGCAGCCTTCGGGTAGGGGGTATAGGCACTGAAGCTTTCTTT	CASSLRVGGIGTEAFF	TRBV6-6	.	few	TRBJ1-1
TGTGCCAGCAGTTTATTTGGACAGGGAGTTGAAAAACTGTTTTTT	CASSLFGQGVEKLFF	TRBV12-3/TRBV12-4	TRBD1	.	TRBJ1-4
TGTGCCAGCAGCTCTAGCCTGGGGGAGGGGTGGACCCAGTACTTC	CASSSSLGEGWTQYF	TRBV9	TRBD2	.	TRBJ2-5
TGCAGTGCAGGACCGGGACAGGGAGTGGGCTACGAGCAGTACTTC	CSAGPGQGVGYEQYF	TRBV20-1	TRBD1	.	TRBJ2-7
TGTGCCAGCAGTAGGCCACAGGGGTTCTCTGGGGCCAACGTCCTGACTTTC	CASSRPQGFSGANVLTF	TRBV6-2/TRBV6-3	TRBD1	.	TRBJ2-6
TGTGCCAGCAGCCAAAATAGACAGGGCTCGAGTGAGCAGTTCTTC	CASSQNRQGSSEQFF	TRBV14	TRBD1	few	TRBJ2-1
TGTGCCAGCAGGGACTGGGGGGCCTACAATGAGCAGTTCTTC	CASRDWGAYNEQFF	TRBV2	.	.	TRBJ2-1
TGCGCCAGCAGCCAGTCCGTGGCGGTTCTGGAAAAACTGTTTTTT	CASSQSVAVLEKLFF	TRBV4-1	.	.	TRBJ1-4
TGTGCCAGCATACTGGGACGGGGGATAACAGATACGCAGTATTTT	CASILGRGITDTQYF	TRBV6-1	.	few	TRBJ2-3
TGTGCCAGCAGTTTCCAGGACCCAGATACGCAGTATTTT	CASSFQDPDTQYF	TRBV28	.	.	TRBJ2-3
TGCAGTGCTACCTTACCGCGAATCCAAGAGGCCCAGTACTTC	CSATLPRIQEAQYF	TRBV20-1	.	.	TRBJ2-5
TGTGCCAGCAGTCCCGTTAGCGGGGGCGTCAATGAGCAGTTCTTC	CASSPVSGGVNEQFF	TRBV6-5	TRBD2	.	TRBJ2-1
TGTGCCAGCAGTTTAGCGCAGGCCCGGAATGAGCAGTTCTTC	CASSLAQARNEQFF	TRBV12-3/TRBV12-4	.	few	TRBJ2-1
TGTGCCAGCAGCGGGAAGGGGACACGTTATGGCTACACCTTC	CASSGKGTRYGYTF	TRBV5-6	.	.	TRBJ1-2
TGTGCCAGCAGCCAAGAGTTCCTCACAGATACGCAGTATTTT	CASSQEFLTDTQYF	TRBV3-1	.	.	TRBJ2-3
TGCAGTGCCCCGGGACTAGCGTACAGCTCCTACGAGCAGTACTTC	CSAPGLAYSSYEQYF	TRBV20-1	TRBD2	few	TRBJ2-7
TGCAGTGATAGTCCTAGACTAGCGGGGTATGGCACAGATACGCAGTATTTT	CSDSPRLAGYGTDTQYF	TRBV20-1	TRBD2	.	TRBJ2-3
TGCGCCAGCAGCCAGACACCCCACGCGGCTTTCTTT	CASSQTPHAAFF	TRBV4-1	.	few	TRBJ1-1
TGTGCCAGCAGCCAGACGACTAGCGGGAGGGTCTACGAGCAGTACTTC	CASSQTTSGRVYEQYF	TRBV6-5	TRBD2	.	TRBJ2-7
TGTGCCAGCAGCTTACAGGGGGCGAGCGGCTACACCTTC	CASSLQGASGYTF	TRBV12-3/TRBV12-4	TRBD1	few	TRBJ1-2
TGTGCCAGCAGTGAAAACAGGGGATACCAAGAGACCCAGTACTTC	CASSENRGYQETQYF	TRBV6-5	TRBD1	few	TRBJ2-5
TGTGCCAGCAGTTACTTGGCGGGAGTACCCTACGAGCAGTACTTC	CASSYLAGVPYEQYF	TRBV6-2/TRBV6-3	TRBD2	few	TRBJ2-7
TGTGCCAGCAGCGTCACTACCACAGATACGCAGTATTTT	CASSVTTTDTQYF	TRBV9	.	few	TRBJ2-3
TGTGCCAGCAGCTCCGGGACAGGGGGAAAAGGCAATGAGCAGTTCTTC	CASSSGTGGKGNEQFF	TRBV7-9	TRBD1	few	TRBJ2-1
TGTGCCAGCAGCGTAAGCGGACAGGCCATCCTCTCCCCATATGGCTACACCTTC	CASSVSGQAILSPYGYTF	TRBV9	TRBD1	.	TRBJ1-2
TGTGCCAGTAGCCCCCCCGCAACAGGACTCTACGAGCAGTACTTC	CASSPPATGLYEQYF	TRBV28	.	.	TRBJ2-7
TGCAGCCTCGCTGAAAGGGGAGGGGTGGAGCAGTACTTC	CSLAERGGVEQYF	TRBV29-1	TRBD2	.	TRBJ2-7
TGTGCCAGCAGTGACCAACGGAATTTGGGGGAGACCCAGTACTTC	CASSDQRNLGETQYF	TRBV2	.	few	TRBJ2-5
TGTGCCATCAGTGAGACGGCAAACTATGGCTACACCTTC	CAISETANYGYTF	TRBV10-3	.	many	TRBJ1-2
TGTGCCAGCAGTTCCACAGGGACCGCGAACACCGGGGAGCTGTTTTTT	CASSSTGTANTGELFF	TRBV6-5	.	few	TRBJ2-2
TGTGCCACCAGCAGACTCCCCCTTAGCGGGAGGGTCTACGAGCAGTACTTC	CATSRLPLSGRVYEQYF	TRBV15	TRBD2	few	TRBJ2-7
TGTGCCAGCAGTGCCCCTGCATTGGGGGCGGATTCACCCCTCCACTTT	CASSAPALGADSPLHF	TRBV2	.	.	TRBJ1-6
TGTGCCAGCAGCCAAGAGGCCAGGTCGGATACGCAGTATTTT	CASSQEARSDTQYF	TRBV4-2	.	.	TRBJ2-3
TGTGCCAGCTCACCAAACGAATCAGGACCAGGTTCACCCCTCCACTTT	CASSPNESGPGSPLHF	TRBV18	.	.	TRBJ1-6
TGTGCCAGCAGCCAAGGGGTGGGTAGCGACTACAATGAGCAGTTCTTC	CASSQGVGSDYNEQFF	TRBV4-2	.	many	TRBJ2-1
TGTGCCAGCTTGAAGACAGGGTGGTCCGGGGAGCTGTTTTTT	CASLKTGWSGELFF	TRBV5-6	TRBD1	.	TRBJ2-2
TGTGCCAGCAGCCAATCGAGTAGGGACGAGCAGTACTTC	CASSQSSRDEQYF	TRBV3-1	.	.	TRBJ2-7
TGTGCCAGCAGCTTAAGGCACCCGTCCTCCTACGAGCAGTACTTC	CASSLRHPSSYEQYF	TRBV7-8	.	many	TRBJ2-7
TGTGCCAGCAGCCCATCTTTGGGGGGAGGGCAGCGTACCTACAATGAGCAGTTCTTC	CASSPSLGGGQRTYNEQFF	TRBV7-9	TRBD2	.	TRBJ2-1